These T cell receptor beta chains were read from a single sample in a study of blood T cell repertoires in COVID-19. TCRdb's copy holds only in-frame clones and misses some; the assay was immunoSEQ multiplex PCR. Found here are over 200,000 clones, about nine tenths of them singletons; the top ten hold roughly 2.5%. The sample comprised peripheral blood. These receptors were taken from an older woman with acute or convalescent COVID-19. CDR3s include the opening cysteine and the closing phenylalanine or tryptophan. Each record gives: J gene, D gene, V gene, clone size, CDR3 DNA, CDR3 protein. A D gene is named only where the DNA matches it firmly. Expanded clones are given a class, and other clones once, few, many or no size at all.

>TRBJ1-1|TRBD1|TRBV30|NA
TGTGCCTGGAGTTCCGGGACAGCTAAGTTCCACGACCCTTTCTTT
CAWSSGTAKFHDPFF
>TRBJ1-1|NA|TRBV27|NA
TGTGCCAGCAGTTTAGGACGGGGAGGGGGTACTGAAGCTTTCTTT
CASSLGRGGGTEAFF
>TRBJ2-5|TRBD2|TRBV7-2|once
TGTGCCAGCAGCTTAGCGGGAGGGCAAGAGACCCAGTACTTC
CASSLAGGQETQYF
>TRBJ2-1|TRBD2|TRBV7-9|NA
TGTGCCAGCAGCTTAGGTCTAGCGGGGGGTAGGGAGCAGTTCTTC
CASSLGLAGGREQFF
>TRBJ1-6|NA|TRBV4-3|NA
TGCGCCAGCAGCCAAGATTATCGGAATTCACCCCTCCACTTT
CASSQDYRNSPLHF
>TRBJ2-3|TRBD2|TRBV9|NA
TGTGCCAGCAGCGTTCGACTAGCGGGAGTGACAGATACGCAGTATTTT
CASSVRLAGVTDTQYF
>TRBJ2-7|TRBD2|TRBV11-2|NA
TGTGCCAGCAGCTTAGTAGCGGGCGTCTCCTACGAGCAGTACTTC
CASSLVAGVSYEQYF
>TRBJ1-2|NA|TRBV7-9|NA
TGTGCCAGCAGCTTAAACGCCCCGGCGGAGGGCTACACCTTC
CASSLNAPAEGYTF
>TRBJ2-2|TRBD2|TRBV6-5|NA
TGTGCCAGCAGTTATACGGGGGGGCCTAACGGGGAGCTGTTTTTT
CASSYTGGPNGELFF
>TRBJ1-5|NA|TRBV15|NA
TGTGCCACCAGCAGAGATCTAGATCAGCCCCAGCATTTT
CATSRDLDQPQHF
>TRBJ2-7|TRBD1|TRBV2|NA
TGTGCCAGCAGTGGGGACAGTCTCTACGAGCAGTACTTC
CASSGDSLYEQYF
>TRBJ2-7|TRBD1|TRBV15|few
TGTGCCACCAGCAGAGACCTACCGGGACAGGGCTACGAGCAGTACTTC
CATSRDLPGQGYEQYF
>TRBJ2-7|TRBD2|TRBV30|NA
TGTGCCTGGAATAGAGGTCTAGCGGGCGTAGCCTACGAGCAGTACTTC
CAWNRGLAGVAYEQYF
>TRBJ1-2|NA|TRBV30|NA
TGTGCCTGGAGTCAAAGACAGGACTATGGCTACACCTTC
CAWSQRQDYGYTF
>TRBJ1-2|NA|TRBV19|NA
TGTGCCAGTAGTGGAGGGGCCGCTAACTATGGCTACACCTTC
CASSGGAANYGYTF
>TRBJ1-2|TRBD1|TRBV5-1|NA
TGCGCCAGCAGCTTGGCCGGGACAGGGAGTAACACCTTC
CASSLAGTGSNTF
>TRBJ1-4|TRBD1|TRBV9|NA
TGTGCCAGCAGCGCTCTTCCGGGACAGGTTAATGAAAAACTGTTTTTT
CASSALPGQVNEKLFF
>TRBJ1-1|NA|TRBV28|NA
TGTGCCAGCTCAGGATCCCAAAAAAACACTGAAGCTTTCTTT
CASSGSQKNTEAFF
>TRBJ1-5|NA|TRBV5-4|few
TGTGCCAGCAGCTTGAATGGAGGATTCAATCAGCCCCAGCATTTT
CASSLNGGFNQPQHF
>TRBJ2-5|TRBD2|TRBV5-1|NA
TGCGCCAGCAGCTTAGCGGGGGCCAGGGGAGAGACCCAGTACTTC
CASSLAGARGETQYF
>TRBJ1-6|NA|TRBV12-3/TRBV12-4|few
TGTGCCAGCAGTTCCCAGGGGTACTCACCCCTCCACTTT
CASSSQGYSPLHF
>TRBJ2-5|NA|TRBV9|NA
TGTGCCAGCAGCGTAGAGGCGGGGACTGAGACCCAGTACTTC
CASSVEAGTETQYF
>TRBJ2-1|NA|TRBV7-2|NA
TGTGCCAGCAGCTTTGATAGCTCCTACAATGAGCAGTTCTTC
CASSFDSSYNEQFF
>TRBJ2-2|NA|TRBV5-1|NA
TGCGCCAGCAGCTTGGTTCCCGGGGTGGGCACCGGGGAGCTGTTTTTT
CASSLVPGVGTGELFF
>TRBJ1-5|TRBD1|TRBV15|NA
TGTGCCACCAGCGGACAGGGTGGCAATCAGCCCCAGCATTTT
CATSGQGGNQPQHF
>TRBJ1-4|NA|TRBV6-2/TRBV6-3|NA
TGTGCCAGCAGTCTTGACGGAGCAACTAATGAAAAACTGTTTTTT
CASSLDGATNEKLFF
>TRBJ2-5|TRBD1|TRBV4-2|NA
TGTGCCAGCAGCCACGGACAGGAAGGAGAGACCCAGTACTTC
CASSHGQEGETQYF
>TRBJ2-2|TRBD2|TRBV7-2|NA
TGTGCCAGCAGCTTAGCGTCTAGCGGGGGTCCCCACACTGGGGAGCTGTTTTTT
CASSLASSGGPHTGELFF
>TRBJ2-7|TRBD1|TRBV19|NA
TGTGCCAGTAGTATAGACGCGACAGGGGATTCCTACGAGCAGTACTTC
CASSIDATGDSYEQYF
>TRBJ1-1|NA|TRBV12-1|NA
TGTGCCAGCAGCCTCCGATCCGGACAGGGGGGTGAAGCTTTCTTT
CASSLRSGQGGEAFF
>TRBJ2-7|TRBD2|TRBV4-1|NA
TGCGCCAGCAGCCAGGCGGGAGGGCCCTACGAGCAGTACTTC
CASSQAGGPYEQYF
>TRBJ2-7|NA|TRBV19|NA
TGTGCCAGTAGTAACAGGGTTAACAGCTACGAGCAGTACTTC
CASSNRVNSYEQYF
>TRBJ1-2|TRBD1|TRBV19|NA
TGTGCCAGTACCCTAGACAGGGGATCTTATGGCTACACCTTC
CASTLDRGSYGYTF
>TRBJ2-7|TRBD1|TRBV10-3|once
TGTGCCATCAGTGAGTCGAGACAGGGTTACGAGCAGTACTTC
CAISESRQGYEQYF
>TRBJ1-2|TRBD1|TRBV6-5|NA
TGTGCCAGCAGTTACCGGCAGGGGGCCGGTAGCTATGGCTACACCTTC
CASSYRQGAGSYGYTF
>TRBJ2-7|TRBD2|TRBV6-2/TRBV6-3|NA
TGTGCCAGCAGTCCCGCTGGTAGCGGGAGCAACGAGCAGTACTTC
CASSPAGSGSNEQYF
>TRBJ2-4|TRBD1|TRBV15|NA
TGTGCCACCAGCAGAGATATAGGGACAGTAAACATTCAGTACTTC
CATSRDIGTVNIQYF
>TRBJ1-3|TRBD1|TRBV11-2|NA
TGTGCCAGCAGCTCGGCGGACAGGGGATTAGGAAACACCATATATTTT
CASSSADRGLGNTIYF
>TRBJ2-3|NA|TRBV27|NA
TGTGCCAGCAGCACATATTTCACAGATACGCAGTATTTT
CASSTYFTDTQYF
>TRBJ1-4|TRBD1|TRBV30|once
TGTGCCTGGAGTCCGCGAACAGGGGGACTTAATGAAAAACTGTTTTTT
CAWSPRTGGLNEKLFF
>TRBJ1-1|NA|TRBV30|NA
TGTGCCTGGACCCTCGGGCAGGGGGCTTTCTTT
CAWTLGQGAFF
>TRBJ2-2|NA|TRBV7-6|NA
TGTGCCAGCAGCTTAGCGACAGGCGGGACCGGGGAGCTGTTTTTT
CASSLATGGTGELFF
>TRBJ2-7|TRBD2|TRBV28|NA
TGTGCCAGCAGTTCGGGAGGCGTCTACGAGCAGTACTTC
CASSSGGVYEQYF
>TRBJ2-7|NA|TRBV5-1|NA
TGCGCCAGCAGCAGACTTGAGGCCTCCTACGAGCAGTACTTC
CASSRLEASYEQYF
>TRBJ2-3|TRBD2|TRBV2|NA
TGTGCCAGCAGAACCAGCGGGGGCAGCACAGATACGCAGTATTTT
CASRTSGGSTDTQYF
>TRBJ1-5|TRBD1|TRBV4-1|few
TGCGCCAGCAGCCAAGACGACAGGGGGCGAAGGCCCCAGCATTTT
CASSQDDRGRRPQHF
>TRBJ1-3|NA|TRBV7-9|NA
TGTGCCAGCAGCTTAGAACTGGGGTGGTCGGGAAGCTCTGGAAACACCATATATTTT
CASSLELGWSGSSGNTIYF
>TRBJ1-3|NA|TRBV20-1|NA
TGCAGTGCTAGTACAGGTTCCTCTGGAAACACCATATATTTT
CSASTGSSGNTIYF
>TRBJ2-1|NA|TRBV5-6|NA
TGTGCCAGCAGCTTGGCCTCTAGCGTGGTCTATGAGCAGTTCTTC
CASSLASSVVYEQFF